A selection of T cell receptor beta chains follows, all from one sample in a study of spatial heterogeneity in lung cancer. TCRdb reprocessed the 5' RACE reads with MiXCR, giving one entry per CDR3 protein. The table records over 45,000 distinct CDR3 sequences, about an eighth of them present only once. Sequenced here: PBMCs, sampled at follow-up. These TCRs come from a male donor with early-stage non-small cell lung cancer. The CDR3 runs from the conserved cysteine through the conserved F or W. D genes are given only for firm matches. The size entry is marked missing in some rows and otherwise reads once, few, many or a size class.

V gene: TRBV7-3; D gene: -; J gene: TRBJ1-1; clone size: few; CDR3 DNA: TGTGCCAGCAGGTTCGACCGCGGGGCCGATGAAGCTTTCTTT; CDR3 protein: CASRFDRGADEAFF
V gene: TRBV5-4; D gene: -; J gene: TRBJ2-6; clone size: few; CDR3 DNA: TGTGCCAGCAGTCAGGGCGGGACGTCTATCTCTGGGGCCAACGTCCTGACTTTC; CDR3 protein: CASSQGGTSISGANVLTF
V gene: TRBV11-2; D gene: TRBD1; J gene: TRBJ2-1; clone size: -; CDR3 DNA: TGTGCCAGCAGCCTAGCCGGGACAGGAAGAAATGAGCAGTTCTTC; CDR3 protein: CASSLAGTGRNEQFF
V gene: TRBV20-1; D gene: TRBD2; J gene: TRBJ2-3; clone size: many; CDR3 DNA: TGCAGTGCTAGAGATAGCGGGTTGACAGATACGCAGTATTTT; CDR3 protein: CSARDSGLTDTQYF
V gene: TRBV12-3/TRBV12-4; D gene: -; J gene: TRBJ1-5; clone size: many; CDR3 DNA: TGTGCCAGCAGTCCTCAGACAGTTAGCAATCAGCCCCAGCATTTT; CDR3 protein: CASSPQTVSNQPQHF
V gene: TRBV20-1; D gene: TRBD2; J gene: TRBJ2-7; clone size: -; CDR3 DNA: TGCAGTGCTAGCCGAGAGGGTAGCGGGAGGGCCTCCTACGAGCAGTACTTC; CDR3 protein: CSASREGSGRASYEQYF
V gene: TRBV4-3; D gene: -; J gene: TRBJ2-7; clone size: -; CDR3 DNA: TGCGCCAGCAGCCAAGAAGTGGGAGCCTACGAGCAGTACTTC; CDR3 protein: CASSQEVGAYEQYF
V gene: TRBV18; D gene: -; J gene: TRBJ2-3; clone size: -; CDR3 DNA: TGTGCCAGCTCACCACCGTCGGGAGATACGCAGTATTTT; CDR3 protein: CASSPPSGDTQYF
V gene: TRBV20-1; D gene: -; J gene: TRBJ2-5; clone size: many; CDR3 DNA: TGCAGTGCAAAGGATGCCGGGACACCGAAATTC; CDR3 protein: CSAKDAGTPKF
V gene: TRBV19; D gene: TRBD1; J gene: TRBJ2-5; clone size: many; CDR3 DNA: TGTGCCAGTAGTACCGCCGGGACAGGCCCACGGACCCAGTACTTC; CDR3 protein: CASSTAGTGPRTQYF
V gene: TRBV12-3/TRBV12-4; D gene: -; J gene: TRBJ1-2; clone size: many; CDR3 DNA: TGTGCCAGCGGAGAGTTGCGCGTTGGCTACACCTTC; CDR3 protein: CASGELRVGYTF
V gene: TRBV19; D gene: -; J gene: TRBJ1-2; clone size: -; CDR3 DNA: TGTGCCAGCCAACAGGGCGTGGAAGATGGCTACACCTTC; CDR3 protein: CASQQGVEDGYTF
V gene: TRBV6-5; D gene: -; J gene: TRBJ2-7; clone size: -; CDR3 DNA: TGTGCCAGCAGTCCCCGGACAGTCTCCTACGAGCAGTACTTC; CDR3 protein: CASSPRTVSYEQYF
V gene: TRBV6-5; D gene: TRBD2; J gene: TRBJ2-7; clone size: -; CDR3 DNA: TGTGCCAGCAGTTCTCCGACTAGCGGGGCAAACGAGCAGTACTTC; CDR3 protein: CASSSPTSGANEQYF
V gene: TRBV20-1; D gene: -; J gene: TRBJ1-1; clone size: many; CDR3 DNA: TGCAGTGCTAGTGTTCAGTACACTGAAGCTTTCTTT; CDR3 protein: CSASVQYTEAFF
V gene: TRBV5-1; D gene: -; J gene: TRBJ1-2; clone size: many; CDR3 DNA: TGCGCCAGCAGCTTAACAGGGTACGGCTACACCTTC; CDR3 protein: CASSLTGYGYTF
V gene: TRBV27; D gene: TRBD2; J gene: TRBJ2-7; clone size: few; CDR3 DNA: TGTGCCAGCTGGACTAGCTCGTCCTCCTACGAGCAGTACTTC; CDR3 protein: CASWTSSSSYEQYF
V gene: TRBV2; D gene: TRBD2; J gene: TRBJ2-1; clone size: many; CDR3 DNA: TGTGCCAGCAGACAGCGGGGGGGTTACAATGAGCAGTTCTTC; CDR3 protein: CASRQRGGYNEQFF
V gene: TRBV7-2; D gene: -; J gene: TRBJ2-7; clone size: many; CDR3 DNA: TGTGCCAGCAGCCTCGACATTTTCTCCTACGAGCAGTACTTC; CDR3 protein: CASSLDIFSYEQYF
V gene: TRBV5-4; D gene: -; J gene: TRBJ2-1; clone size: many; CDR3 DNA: TGTGCCAGCAGCTTGGACGGCCCCTCCTACAATGAGCAGTTCTTC; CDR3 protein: CASSLDGPSYNEQFF
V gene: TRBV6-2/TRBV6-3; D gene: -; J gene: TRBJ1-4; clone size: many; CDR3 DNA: TGTGCCAGCACCTGGACGGGATTTAATGAAAAACTGTTTTTT; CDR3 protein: CASTWTGFNEKLFF
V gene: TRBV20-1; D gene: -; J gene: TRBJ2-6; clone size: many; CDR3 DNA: TGCAGTGCACCCCAGGGGCGGACTGGGGCCAACGTCCTGACTTTC; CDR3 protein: CSAPQGRTGANVLTF
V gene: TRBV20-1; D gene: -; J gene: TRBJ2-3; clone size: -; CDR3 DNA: TGCAGTGCTAGAGGGCCCCTTGGGGGGACCGCAGATACGCAGTATTTT; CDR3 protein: CSARGPLGGTADTQYF
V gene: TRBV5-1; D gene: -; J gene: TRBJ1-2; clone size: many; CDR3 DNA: TGCGCCAGCAGCGAACCAGCGGGAGGCTACACCTTC; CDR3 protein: CASSEPAGGYTF